This T cell receptor beta chain was captured by sequencing in a study of blood T cell repertoires in COVID-19. Study-level information: Samples of COVID-19 (acute and convalescent) were obtained from the United States, Italy and Spain.

The CDR3 contains 14 residues. The V and J ends lost 6 bases and 2 bases, in that order; junction bases with no gene match: 6. Germline loops: CDR1 MNHEY, CDR2 SMNVEV (reference sequence). Per the original data handling: Nucleated cell counts were estimated from reference gene primer amplification. The assay was immunoSEQ multiplex PCR, and TCRdb's table has in-frame clones only and misses some. D and trimming were read from the DNA, whereas the V and J calls and clone size are those reported in that table. The sample has some 98,000 clones; 80% are singletons. The V gene is TRBV27, the J gene TRBJ2-7; 8 bases align to TRBD1. The sequenced sample was peripheral blood. The clonotype was recovered from a human donor in a cohort sampled during active COVID-19. The DNA for the CDR3 is TGTGCCAGCAGGCTAAGGACAGGGACCTACGAGCAGTACTTC. Protein sequence: CASRLRTGTYEQYF.